What follows are 23 T cell receptor beta chains derived from one specimen sequenced in a study of shared clonotypes between healthy human individuals. The protocol was immunoSEQ multiplex PCR, while the TCRdb copy is restricted to in-frame clones and leaves out a portion. The sample shows nearly 1,000,000 clones, over 60% of them seen only once. The sequenced material came from memory CD4+ T cells sorted from blood. The subset was: CD45RA-negative fraction. These receptors were obtained from a young man in good health.

This chain uses TRBV9 with TRBJ2-3, with D perhaps TRBD1 (7 bases). Per the germline V gene, CDR1 is SGDLS and CDR2 is YYNGEE. Trimming pared 3 bases from V and 2 bases from J, leaving 16 bases between. The CDR3 runs to 16 residues. DNA for the CDR3: TGTGCCAGCAGCGGACTGACTAGGGGGCTCACAGATACGCAGTATTTT. This translates into CASSGLTRGLTDTQYF. The complete variable domain, with remaining parts taken from reference TRBV9 and TRBJ2-3, reads DSGVTQTPKHLITATGQRVTLRCSPRSGDLSVYWYQQSLDQGLQFLIQYYNGEERAKGNILERFSAQQFPDLHSELNLSSLELGDSALYFCASSGLTRGLTDTQYFGPGTRLTVL.

CDR3 sequence (DNA): TGCGCCAGCAGCTTGGAGGGATCGTATCAGCCCCAGCATTTT. The encoded protein is CASSLEGSYQPQHF. The chain couples TRBV5-1 to TRBJ1-5; D is unresolved. V dropped 0 bases and J dropped 5 bases, with 9 bases sitting between them. Germline CDR1 is SGHRS and CDR2 is YFSETQ. The CDR3 contains 14 residues.

This rearrangement joins TRBV6-1 to TRBJ1-2; 7 nucleotides match TRBD1. V lost 3 bases and J lost 4; bases outside the gene matches: 11. Germline values: CDR1 MNHNS, CDR2 SASEGT. The length of the CDR3 is 16 residues. CDR3 DNA sequence: TGTGCCAGCAGTGAGATAAACAGGGGATCAACCTATGGCTACACCTTC. It codes for CASSEINRGSTYGYTF.

A single count supports this clone. The genes are TRBV11-2 and TRBJ1-1, with D perhaps TRBD1 (6 bases). This CDR3 is built from 15 residues. V was clipped by 5 bases and J by 1 base, with 14 bases between them. Germline loops: CDR1 SGHAT, CDR2 FQNNGV. Here the CDR3 DNA reads TGTGCCAGCAGCCCAAGGACAGTAACGAACACTGAAGCTTTCTTT. Protein sequence: CASSPRTVTNTEAFF.

The CDR3 is CASSSPTGDTDTQYF. The CDR3 DNA reads TGTGCCAGCAGCAGCCCGACAGGAGACACAGATACGCAGTATTTT. The V call is TRBV5-4, the J call TRBJ2-3, with a possible D match to TRBD1 (6 bases). There are 15 residues in the CDR3. V was shortened by 4 bases and J by 2 bases, with 14 bases between the two germline ends. Germline V gene sequence: CDR1 SGHNT, CDR2 YYREEE (reference sequence).

Concerning this clone: One junction end disagrees with the germline gene, perhaps due to a read error. The V gene is TRBV6-6, the J gene TRBJ1-4; 8 bases fit TRBD1. Germline V gene data show CDR1 as MNHNY and CDR2 as SVGAGI (reference sequence). The CDR3 covers 15 residues. CDR3 nucleotides: TGTACCAGCAGTTCCGGGACAGGCATTAATGAAAAACTGTTTTTT. It specifies CTSSSGTGINEKLFF.

This sequence joins TRBV30 and TRBJ2-3; D is unclear. V was shortened by 1 base and J by 6 bases, with 14 bases between the two germline ends. The germline CDR1 and CDR2 sequences are GTSNPN and SVGIG (reference sequence). The CDR3 covers 14 residues. CDR3 DNA: TGTGCCTGGAGTGCTAGGTGGAACACCGATACGCAGTATTTT. This gives the protein CAWSARWNTDTQYF.

V and J are TRBV30 and TRBJ2-1; maybe TRBD1 (6 bases). This CDR3 is built from 15 residues. Per germline, CDR1 GTSNPN and CDR2 SVGIG (reference sequence). Trimming cost V 0 bases and J 3 bases, with 12 bases left between them. CDR3 sequence (DNA): TGTGCCTGGAGTGTGGTACAGGGTATCTACAATGAGCAGTTCTTC. Its translation: CAWSVVQGIYNEQFF.

This chain uses TRBV6-6 with TRBJ2-5; 7 bases are a match to TRBD1. Per the germline V gene, CDR1 is MNHNY and CDR2 is SVGAGI (reference sequence). CDR3 length: 15 amino acids. Losses at the gene ends were 0 bases for V and 4 bases for J; bases not matched to a gene: 5. Here the CDR3 DNA reads TGTGCCAGCAGTTACTCCGACAGGGCGGCAGAGACCCAGTACTTC. As protein: CASSYSDRAAETQYF.

The CDR3 DNA follows: TGTGCCAGCAGTACCATTTGGACAGGGGGTTATGAAAAACTGTTTTTT. It is translated as CASSTIWTGGYEKLFF. The chain carries TRBV28 and TRBJ1-4; 10 bases align to TRBD1. This CDR3 is 16 amino acids long. V dropped 5 bases and J dropped 6; count of bases not matched to a gene: 9. Germline V CDR1 and CDR2: MDHEN, SYDVKM.

The gene calls are TRBV27 and TRBJ2-3; 9 nucleotides agree with TRBD2. The junction had 9 bases not matched to a gene; V was cut back by 4 bases and J by 1 base. This CDR3 region has 17 residues. Germline lookup yields CDR1 MNHEY and CDR2 SMNVEV (reference sequence). The CDR3 nucleotides read TGTGCCAGCAGTTCGCAGACTAGCGGACTTCGCACAGATACGCAGTATTTT. Translated, it gives CASSSQTSGLRTDTQYF.

This CDR3 is CAISEKDIEAFF. The CDR3 nucleotides read TGTGCCATCAGTGAGAAGGACATCGAAGCTTTCTTT. J is TRBJ1-1 and V is TRBV10-3; weak D call: TRBD1 (5 bases). Per germline, CDR1 ENHRY and CDR2 SYGVKD. The CDR3 is made up of 12 amino acids. The V and J ends lost 2 bases and 8 bases respectively, with 9 bases between them.

CDR3 sequence reads: CASSPWTSGRINNEQFF. The CDR3 DNA is TGTGCCAGCAGCCCCTGGACTAGCGGGAGGATAAACAATGAGCAGTTCTTC. This chain connects TRBV14 to TRBJ2-1; 14 bases line up with TRBD2. V was clipped by 4 bases and J by 5 bases; unmatched bases: 7. Looked up from germline, CDR1 is SGHDN and CDR2 is FVKESK. The CDR3 sequence is 17 residues long.

This rearrangement joins TRBV2 to TRBJ1-2; 8 bases agree with TRBD1. From germline, CDR1 is SNHLY and CDR2 FYNNEI. Trimming removed 6 bases from V and 2 bases from J; junction bases left unmatched: 8. This CDR3 is 15 amino acids long. For the CDR3, the DNA is TGTGCCAGCAGAGGGGACAGGCCCTCCAACTATGGCTACACCTTC. This codes for CASRGDRPSNYGYTF.

The chain links TRBV18 to TRBJ1-1; D gene unclear. Germline CDR1 reads KGHSH; CDR2 reads LQKENI. With 1 base removed from V and 3 bases from J, the gap between germline ends came to 6 bases. The CDR3 loop spans 13 amino acids. The CDR3 is CASSPQVDTEAFF. DNA for the CDR3: TGTGCCAGCTCACCACAGGTTGACACTGAAGCTTTCTTT.

Of note for this clone: Other DNA sequences from this sample encode an identical CDR3 as well. The rearrangement links TRBV29-1 to TRBJ2-7; D gene ambiguous. The V and J ends lost 1 base and 2 bases respectively, with 6 bases between them. The CDR3 extends over 12 amino acids. The germline CDR1 and CDR2 sequences are SQVTM and ANQGSEA. In DNA, the CDR3 is TGCAGCGTTGAAGGGACGGCCTACGAGCAGTACTTC. Its translation: CSVEGTAYEQYF.

The V call is TRBV6-5, the J call TRBJ2-1; D is perhaps TRBD1 or TRBD2 (5 bases each). There are 13 residues in the CDR3. Looked up from germline, CDR1 is MNHEY and CDR2 is SVGAGI. V dropped 10 bases and J dropped 3 bases, with 13 bases sitting between them. The CDR3 DNA reads as TGTGCCACGAGCCGGGGCAGCTACAATGAGCAGTTCTTC. This translates into CATSRGSYNEQFF.

This clone was picked up many times. The chain recombines TRBV6-6 with TRBJ1-5, with D unresolved. From germline, CDR1 is MNHNY and CDR2 SVGAGI (reference sequence). CDR3 length equals 13 residues. The V end was cut by 2 bases, the J end by 5 bases, with 7 bases between. The CDR3 DNA reads as TGTGCCAGCAGTTACGGCCACGATCAGCCCCAGCATTTT. Translation gives CASSYGHDQPQHF.

This chain links TRBV9 with TRBJ2-7; D not resolved. CDR1 SGDLS and CDR2 YYNGEE come from the germline V gene. The CDR3 has 13 amino acids. Trimming removed 4 bases from V and 9 bases from J, with 17 bases in between. The CDR3 protein is CASSPRGGNMQYF. Written as DNA, the CDR3 is TGTGCCAGCAGCCCCCGAGGCGGCAACATGCAGTACTTC.

This clone has just one count. The chain joins TRBV27 to TRBJ1-1; tentatively, D is TRBD1 (5 bases). V dropped 5 bases and J dropped 4 bases, with 17 bases sitting between them. This CDR3 has 15 amino acids. Germline CDR1 reads MNHEY; CDR2 reads SMNVEV (reference sequence). DNA of the CDR3: TGTGCCAGCAGTAAATCGTCGGGGGGTGGCACTGAAGCTTTCTTT. The encoded protein is CASSKSSGGGTEAFF.

The chain joins TRBV5-6 to TRBJ1-2; a possible D gene is TRBD1 (6 bases). The V gene lost 4 bases and the J gene lost 8 bases, with 21 bases spanning the gap. CDR1 is SGHDT and CDR2 is YYEEEE in the germline V gene. The CDR3 covers 15 residues. CDR3 sequence: CASSGDKQTSRGYTF. The CDR3 DNA sequence: TGTGCCAGCAGCGGGGACAAACAAACCTCGAGAGGCTACACCTTC. Drawing the rest from reference TRBV5-6 and TRBJ1-2, the complete variable domain is DAGVTQSPTHLIKTRGQQVTLRCSPKSGHDTVSWYQQALGQGPQFIFQYYEEEERQRGNFPDRFSGHQFPNYSSELNVNALLLGDSALYLCASSGDKQTSRGYTFGSGTRLTVV.

The chain links TRBV10-2 to TRBJ1-6; a possible D gene is TRBD1 (6 bases). V was cut by 6 bases and J by 9 bases, with 21 bases left in between. The CDR3 sequence is 16 residues long. Looked up from germline, CDR1 is WSHSY and CDR2 is SAAADI. In DNA form, the CDR3 reads TGCGCCAGCAGGGGAGGGGGGTTCGGGATGCGTTCACCCCTCCACTTT. Translating gives CASRGGGFGMRSPLHF.

The chain uses TRBV2 and TRBJ2-3, with 7 nucleotides matching TRBD2. Germline V CDR1 and CDR2: SNHLY, FYNNEI. The V segment lost 4 bases and the J segment 2 bases; nucleotides outside the gene matches: 6. The CDR3 has 15 residues. Here the CDR3 reads CASSGQRGTTDTQYF. The CDR3 bases are TGTGCCAGCAGTGGCCAGCGGGGCACCACAGATACGCAGTATTTT.